These 9 T cell receptor beta chains share one sample of origin, sequenced in a study of T-cell reconstitution after alpha-beta-depleted transplantation in children. The TCRbeta library was prepared with unique molecular identifiers. Each CDR3 protein gets one entry after TCRdb re-called the PCR reads with MiXCR. The sample has over 550,000 distinct CDR3 sequences; about 10% are singletons. The starting material was PBMCs from the stem cell graft donor, obtained from the stem cell graft. These receptors originate from a human donor who donated a stem cell graft to a child with acute myeloid leukemia.

The chain combines TRBV5-1 with TRBJ2-5; 9 nucleotides match TRBD2. The junction had 5 bases not matched to a gene; V was cut back by 0 bases and J by 5 bases. CDR1 is SGHRS and CDR2 is YFSETQ in the germline V gene. The CDR3 spans 15 residues. The CDR3 nucleotides read TGCGCCAGCAGCTTGGCTCTAGCGGGAACCGAGACCCAGTACTTC. Translating it yields CASSLALAGTETQYF.

At least ten counts were recorded for this clonotype. The V call is TRBV20-1, the J call TRBJ1-2; TRBD1 agrees at 8 bases. Trimming cost V 1 base and J 5 bases; bases outside gene matches: 6. The CDR3 runs to 14 residues. CDR1 DFQATT and CDR2 SNEGSKA come from the germline V gene (reference sequence). CDR3 residues: CSARGTGQTYGYTF. The CDR3 nucleotides are TGCAGTGCTAGAGGGACAGGGCAAACATATGGCTACACCTTC.

This clonotype was picked up a small number of times. The chain is built from TRBV2 and TRBJ1-1; D perhaps matches TRBD1 (5 bases). V gave up 5 bases and J gave up 1 base, with 8 bases separating them. The CDR3 consists of 13 residues. CDR1 SNHLY and CDR2 FYNNEI come from the germline V gene. The CDR3 is CASSTDKNTEAFF. For the CDR3, the DNA is TGTGCCAGCAGTACGGACAAGAACACTGAAGCTTTCTTT.

The chain recombines TRBV5-1 with TRBJ2-5; TRBD2 is a possible D gene (6 bases). The CDR3 contains 17 residues. Trimming removed 0 bases from V and 1 base from J, with 16 bases in between. Germline V lookup: CDR1 SGHRS, CDR2 YFSETQ. The CDR3 loop reads CASSLADRRGGQETQYF. The CDR3 DNA is TGCGCCAGCAGCTTGGCCGATAGGAGGGGCGGCCAAGAGACCCAGTACTTC. The full variable domain, completed using reference TRBV5-1 and TRBJ2-5, is KAGVTQTPRYLIKTRGQQVTLSCSPISGHRSVSWYQQTPGQGLQFLFEYFSETQRNKGNFPGRFSGRQFSNSRSEMNVSTLELGDSALYLCASSLADRRGGQETQYFGPGTRLLVL.

CDR3 sequence reads: CASSSALAGNTDTQYF. In DNA form, the CDR3 reads TGTGCCAGCAGCTCGGCACTAGCGGGTAACACAGATACGCAGTATTTT. J is TRBJ2-3 and V is TRBV11-2, with 9 positions matching TRBD2. Unmatched junction bases numbered 7, after V lost 4 bases and J lost 2 bases. This CDR3 spans 16 amino acids. From germline, CDR1 is SGHAT and CDR2 FQNNGV.

This clonotype occurred many times. The rearrangement uses TRBV6-5 and TRBJ1-5; weak D call: TRBD1 (6 bases). The CDR3 length is 17 residues. CDR1 and CDR2 from the germline V gene are MNHEY and SVGAGI. The ends were cut back, 0 bases at V and 0 bases at J, with 12 bases in the middle. The CDR3 DNA is TGTGCCAGCAGTTACTCTGAGACAGGTGATAGCAATCAGCCCCAGCATTTT. Translation gives CASSYSETGDSNQPQHF.

The chain combines TRBV7-2 with TRBJ2-2; TRBD2 is a possible D gene (8 bases). CDR3 length equals 16 residues. Per germline, CDR1 SGHTA and CDR2 FQGNSA. V dropped 10 bases and J dropped 6 bases, with 24 bases sitting between them. As DNA, the CDR3 is TGTGCCACCTACCACAGGGGTAGCGGGAATTCCGGGGAGCTGTTTTTT. This gives the protein CATYHRGSGNSGELFF.

The chain carries TRBV10-3 and TRBJ2-2; 11 nucleotides match TRBD1. V lost 6 bases to trimming and J lost 5 bases; unmatched junction nucleotides: 2. The germline CDR1 and CDR2 sequences are ENHRY and SYGVKD. This CDR3 region has 14 residues. CDR3 loop: CAIRGQGDTGELFF. The DNA for the CDR3 is TGTGCCATCAGGGGACAGGGGGATACCGGGGAGCTGTTTTTT.

In this sample, this clonotype turned up many times. The chain couples TRBV30 to TRBJ1-1; 9 nucleotides agree with TRBD1. The J segment lost 2 bases and the V segment lost 1 base, leaving 2 bases of the junction unmatched. Per germline, CDR1 GTSNPN and CDR2 SVGIG (reference sequence). The CDR3 is 14 amino acids. This CDR3 is CAWSAGQGNTEAFF. In nucleotides, the CDR3 is TGTGCCTGGAGTGCGGGACAGGGAAACACTGAAGCTTTCTTT.